This is a list of T cell receptor beta chains from one sample in a study of regulatory and conventional T cells in RAG deficiency. Clones were sequenced by immunoSEQ multiplex PCR, and TCRdb holds only the in-frame ones, with some missing. The data contain 25,000 to 35,000 clones, nearly 95% of them singletons. These data are also associated with another study on regulatory T cells.

Sequencing was performed on CD25- CD4+ T cells sorted from blood. Receptors were obtained from a human donor in good health. Each CDR3 is given with its conserved first and last residue. A D gene is named only where the DNA matches it firmly. The size entry is marked missing in some rows and otherwise reads once, few, many or a size class.

TRBV21-1	-	-	TRBJ2-5	CASSPLRRRGETQYF	TGTGCCAGCAGCCCCCTCCGACGGAGGGGCGAGACCCAGTACTTC
TRBV19	TRBD1	-	TRBJ1-2	CASQKGQGGYGYTF	TGTGCCAGTCAAAAGGGACAGGGAGGCTATGGCTACACCTTC
TRBV5-6	TRBD1	-	TRBJ1-4	CASSPGQGNEKLFF	TGTGCCAGCAGCCCGGGACAGGGGAATGAAAAACTGTTTTTT
TRBV9	TRBD1	-	TRBJ2-7	CASSVGDRVDYEQYF	TGTGCCAGCAGCGTGGGGGACAGGGTTGACTACGAGCAGTACTTC
TRBV2	-	-	TRBJ1-1	CASKQNRANTEAFF	TGTGCCAGCAAACAGAACAGGGCAAACACTGAAGCTTTCTTT
TRBV7-2	-	-	TRBJ2-7	CASTRAGARDYEQYF	TGTGCCAGCACCCGGGCAGGGGCTAGGGACTACGAGCAGTACTTC
TRBV29-1	-	-	TRBJ1-2	CSVEDPGYYYGYTF	TGCAGCGTTGAAGATCCGGGGTACTATTATGGCTACACCTTC
TRBV5-1	-	-	TRBJ1-3	CASSLWAPSSGNTIYF	TGCGCCAGCAGCTTGTGGGCACCGAGCTCTGGAAACACCATATATTTT
TRBV2	-	-	TRBJ2-5	CASRASMNQETQYF	TGTGCCAGCAGAGCTAGTATGAACCAAGAGACCCAGTACTTC
TRBV27	TRBD1	-	TRBJ1-6	CASKTGVRSPLHF	TGTGCCAGCAAAACAGGGGTACGTTCACCCCTCCACTTT
TRBV5-1	-	-	TRBJ1-4	CASSRGRNEKLFF	TGCGCCAGCAGTCGGGGTCGGAATGAAAAACTGTTTTTT
TRBV9	TRBD1	-	TRBJ2-1	CASSPPGGDRGDNEQFF	TGTGCCAGCAGCCCCCCGGGGGGGGACAGGGGGGACAATGAGCAGTTCTTC
TRBV11-2	-	-	TRBJ2-3	CASSPFTAADTQYF	TGTGCCAGCAGCCCCTTCACCGCGGCGGATACGCAGTATTTT
TRBV4-1	TRBD1	-	TRBJ2-1	CASSLQGPDNEQFF	TGCGCCAGCAGCCTACAGGGGCCAGACAATGAGCAGTTCTTC
TRBV2	-	-	TRBJ2-2	CASNALRQDGELFF	TGTGCCAGCAACGCCTTGAGACAGGATGGAGAGCTGTTTTTT
TRBV19	-	-	TRBJ1-1	CASRSTVNTEAFF	TGTGCCAGTAGATCGACAGTGAACACTGAAGCTTTCTTT
TRBV19	-	-	TRBJ1-5	CASSIALSGQPQHF	TGTGCCAGTAGTATCGCCCTGTCGGGTCAGCCCCAGCATTTT
TRBV18	TRBD1	-	TRBJ1-2	CASSPPGRDRVGYTF	TGTGCCAGCTCACCACCGGGCAGGGACAGGGTTGGCTACACCTTC
TRBV2	-	-	TRBJ2-2	CASSPLGGTNTGELFF	TGTGCCAGCAGTCCCCTTGGGGGGACGAACACCGGGGAGCTGTTTTTT
TRBV18	-	-	TRBJ1-3	CASSPAGLAGNTIYF	TGTGCCAGCTCACCCGCCGGACTAGCTGGAAACACCATATATTTT
TRBV4-1	-	-	TRBJ2-5	CASSQAPILAGGTQETQYF	TGCGCCAGCAGCCAAGCCCCAATATTGGCCGGCGGTACTCAAGAGACCCAGTACTTC
TRBV7-7	-	once	TRBJ2-5	CASSSDRQETQYF	TGTGCCAGCAGCTCGGACAGACAAGAGACCCAGTACTTC
TRBV6-5	-	-	TRBJ1-4	CTSSYSSPRIGEKLFF	TGTACCAGCAGTTACTCGAGTCCCCGCATTGGTGAAAAACTGTTTTTT
TRBV5-1	TRBD2	-	TRBJ2-5	CASSVTSGGAVETQYF	TGCGCCAGCAGCGTGACTAGCGGGGGGGCCGTTGAGACCCAGTACTTC
TRBV11-2	-	-	TRBJ1-6	CASRSGVNSPLHF	TGTGCCAGCAGGAGCGGGGTTAATTCACCCCTCCACTTT
TRBV30	TRBD1	-	TRBJ2-4	CAWSVAVTGGNIQYF	TGTGCCTGGAGTGTAGCTGTGACAGGGGGTAACATTCAGTACTTC
TRBV11-1	TRBD1	-	TRBJ2-7	CASSPRTGNREQYF	TGTGCCAGCAGCCCTAGGACAGGGAATCGCGAGCAGTACTTC
TRBV19	-	once	TRBJ2-7	CASSMGSARATYEQYF	TGTGCCAGTAGTATGGGGTCGGCCAGGGCCACCTACGAGCAGTACTTC
TRBV11-1	-	-	TRBJ2-3	CASSFGAFSATDTQYF	TGTGCCAGCAGCTTTGGGGCCTTTTCGGCGACAGATACGCAGTATTTT
TRBV28	TRBD2	once	TRBJ2-7	CASRRAGETYEQYF	TGTGCCAGCAGGAGAGCGGGGGAGACATACGAGCAGTACTTC
TRBV5-1	-	-	TRBJ1-5	CASSCPRGLPLTHSNQPQHF	TGCGCCAGCAGCTGCCCTCGGGGTTTGCCCCTAACGCATAGCAATCAGCCCCAGCATTTT
TRBV30	TRBD1	-	TRBJ2-7	CAWRTGGKYEQYF	TGTGCCTGGAGGACAGGGGGGAAATACGAGCAGTACTTC
TRBV5-1	-	-	TRBJ1-2	CASSLGGQGNGYTF	TGCGCCAGCAGCCTGGGGGGGCAGGGGAATGGCTACACCTTC
TRBV14	-	-	TRBJ1-1	CASSQDFPPVMEAFF	TGTGCCAGCAGCCAAGATTTCCCCCCCGTAATGGAAGCTTTCTTT
TRBV2	TRBD2	-	TRBJ2-5	CASSEVQPEAGEQYF	TGTGCCAGCAGTGAGGTACAGCCAGAGGCGGGGGAGCAGTACTTC
TRBV7-9	-	-	TRBJ2-7	CASSHLGVSGEQYF	TGTGCCAGCAGCCACCTAGGGGTATCTGGCGAGCAGTACTTC
TRBV6-5	-	-	TRBJ1-1	CASSLHSSGGTEAFF	TGTGCCAGCAGCCTCCACAGTTCCGGGGGGACTGAAGCTTTCTTT
TRBV29-1	-	-	TRBJ2-1	CSVEEVRGLVGNEQFF	TGCAGCGTTGAAGAGGTTCGGGGACTCGTCGGCAATGAGCAGTTCTTC
TRBV7-9	-	-	TRBJ1-1	CASSLSAPGVMNTEAFF	TGTGCCAGCAGCTTATCGGCTCCAGGGGTTATGAACACTGAAGCTTTCTTT
TRBV4-1	-	-	TRBJ1-4	CASSRLAGVLTNEKLFF	TGCGCCAGCAGCCGCTTGGCAGGGGTGTTGACTAATGAAAAACTGTTTTTT
TRBV12-5	-	-	TRBJ2-3	CASAPGDTQYF	TGTGCTAGTGCCCCGGGGGATACGCAGTATTTT
TRBV15	TRBD1	-	TRBJ1-3	CATSRDRGPGNTIYF	TGTGCCACCAGCAGAGACAGGGGGCCGGGAAACACCATATATTTT
TRBV9	-	-	TRBJ1-2	CASSVGRANYGYTF	TGTGCCAGCAGCGTAGGGAGGGCTAACTATGGCTACACCTTC